These T cell receptor beta chains were read from a single sample in a study of technical replicates of blood from a few donors. The protocol was immunoSEQ multiplex PCR, while the TCRdb copy is restricted to in-frame clones and leaves out a portion. Counted here are 79,000 or so clones, approximately 93% occurring once; the ten biggest clones make up 0.37%. Sequencing input: T cells isolated from PBMCs. These receptors all come from a human donor in good health. Each CDR3 is given with its conserved first and last residue.

J | V | CDR3
TRBJ2-7 | TRBV10-3 | CAISEGPYEQYF
TRBJ1-2 | TRBV19 | CASTLSEGYGYTF
TRBJ1-1 | TRBV4-1 | CASSQDNIGRQATEAFF
TRBJ2-7 | TRBV27 | CASSPGYTYEQYF
TRBJ1-1 | TRBV6-5 | CASSYPEGTEAFF
TRBJ1-1 | TRBV19 | CASSIRGQAFF
TRBJ1-1 | TRBV7-9 | CASSLALIKKTEAFF
TRBJ1-3 | TRBV30 | CAWSPGTSGNTIYF
TRBJ1-2 | TRBV6-5 | CASRQYTQGMYGYTF
TRBJ2-7 | TRBV5-5 | CASSLLAGREQYF
TRBJ1-5 | TRBV6-5 | CASSPGGNQPQHF
TRBJ1-2 | TRBV9 | CASSTDYGYTF
TRBJ1-1 | TRBV29-1 | CSVDSYTEAFF
TRBJ2-5 | TRBV25-1 | CASSPSSGRGETQYF
TRBJ2-5 | TRBV27 | CASSGGQVQETQYF
TRBJ2-3 | TRBV29-1 | CSVVLRGSGDTQYF
TRBJ2-1 | TRBV13 | CASSSDRGGNEQFF
TRBJ2-5 | TRBV6-5 | CASSYTVDRLETQYF
TRBJ2-1 | TRBV18 | CASSPSDEQFF
TRBJ2-1 | TRBV2 | CASSGNSGRGASYNEQFF
TRBJ1-1 | TRBV6-5 | CASSGSGYGWTEAFF
TRBJ1-3 | TRBV14 | CASSLTGEVYSGNTIYF
TRBJ2-1 | TRBV5-4 | CASTNGGFYNEQFF
TRBJ2-7 | TRBV20-1 | CSAGGDEQYF
TRBJ1-1 | TRBV7-6 | CASSLALGQGSNTEAFF
TRBJ2-7 | TRBV4-1 | CASSQTSGRPREQYF
TRBJ2-2 | TRBV2 | CASSPNPSGPGELFF
TRBJ1-4 | TRBV7-9 | CASSGQPLGEKLFF
TRBJ2-3 | TRBV29-1 | CSVEGLSSGRTDTQYF
TRBJ2-6 | TRBV19 | CASSIGARDSSPSGANVLTF
TRBJ2-7 | TRBV7-9 | CASSGFRSSYEQYF
TRBJ1-1 | TRBV6-5 | CASRDSLWAFF
TRBJ2-7 | TRBV6-6 | CASKDFDVSYEQYF
TRBJ2-3 | TRBV30 | CACRRRGSGTDTQYF
TRBJ2-1 | TRBV5-5 | CASSLRSQRELNNEQFF
TRBJ2-1 | TRBV5-1 | CASSWTSGRATNEQFF
TRBJ2-3 | TRBV18 | CASSPFQEREEDTQYF
TRBJ2-7 | TRBV2 | CASLRSLFFSYEQYF
TRBJ2-7 | TRBV7-2 | CASSFMLLRMGAGLREQYF
TRBJ2-2 | TRBV9 | CASSNRWGPDGELFF
TRBJ1-4 | TRBV5-6 | CASSPDRGSTNEKLFF
TRBJ1-4 | TRBV23-1 | CASNGRGQKNEKLFF
TRBJ1-1 | TRBV19 | CASSIRYRDEAFF
TRBJ1-2 | TRBV6-1 | CASRVVNYGYTF
TRBJ2-7 | TRBV19 | CASSIVDSPSYEQYF
TRBJ2-3 | TRBV2 | CASRLGTSSFSTDTQYF
TRBJ1-2 | TRBV4-2 | CASSQVMGTYGYTF
TRBJ2-7 | TRBV4-1 | CASSQGASGREQYF
TRBJ2-3 | TRBV6-4 | CASSDSYGLAGGYGTDTQYF
TRBJ2-7 | TRBV19 | CASMDRAGQGIDEQYF
TRBJ2-2 | TRBV7-2 | CASSSDRTDGELFF
TRBJ2-7 | TRBV27 | CASSLSHGGSEQYF
TRBJ2-7 | TRBV5-8 | CASSFREANSYEQYF
TRBJ2-5 | TRBV11-2 | CASSPIQGPGAQYF
TRBJ2-2 | TRBV5-6 | CASTDTGELFF
TRBJ1-1 | TRBV19 | CASSIGDGVNTEAFF
TRBJ2-7 | TRBV7-9 | CASSLWEEQYF
TRBJ2-1 | TRBV2 | CASNWGLADNEQFF
TRBJ2-1 | TRBV28 | CASSETSSYNEQFF
TRBJ2-7 | TRBV28 | CASSLWILAGTYEQYF